This TCR beta chain was observed in a study of shared clonotypes between healthy human individuals. Study details: Researchers assigned three CD4 naive, three CD4 memory, two CD8 naive and one CD8 memory plate to each donor. Findings of the study overall: Naive subsets tended to show greater estimated richness than memory subsets. Represented diversity, genetic and exposure-history alike, was limited by few donors.

With regard to this clone: The antigen is not known.

CD45RO negativity and positive selection for CCR7 defined naive CD8 cells, a population that excluded terminally differentiated effector memory CD45RA+ cells. The study drew all its donors from Caucasian adults living in Nashville, Tennessee. Trimming left V 5 bases short and J 4 bases short, with 8 bases between. CDR1 is MNHEY and CDR2 is SVGAGI in the germline V gene. The CDR3 is 13 residues long. Clones were sequenced by immunoSEQ multiplex PCR, and TCRdb holds only the in-frame ones, with some missing. The repertoire has almost 700,000 clones, 92% of them found once; the top ten carry more than 20%.

The rearrangement uses TRBV6-5 and TRBJ2-2; D remains unclear. The sample consisted of naive CD8+ T cells sorted from blood. The clonotype comes from a man aged 25 to 40 in good health. The CDR3 DNA sequence: TGTGCCAGCAGTACTATGGCCACCGGGGAGCTGTTTTTT. Encoded protein: CASSTMATGELFF.